Each of the 26 T cell receptor beta chains below was sequenced from the same sample in a study of T cells in Graves' hyperthyroidism and ophthalmopathy. TCR beta CDR3 region amplification was performed from RNA transcripts. With the HTBI primer set, the TCR CDR3 went through a first round of RT-PCR. MiXCR was run by TCRdb on the multiplex PCR reads, yielding one entry per CDR3 protein. The sample records 250,000 to 350,000 distinct CDR3 sequences, roughly 20% being singletons. The sequenced sample consisted of blood. The receptor source for this set is a man aged 25-45 years with Graves' ophthalmopathy.

The chain combines TRBV24-1 with TRBJ2-1; TRBD1 aligns across 8 bases. In germline, CDR1 is KGHDR, CDR2 SFDVKD. The length of the CDR3 is 17 residues. Unmatched junction bases numbered 5, after V lost 0 bases and J lost 2 bases. The CDR3 sequence is CATSDLTSTGAYNEQFF. CDR3 DNA sequence: TGTGCCACCAGTGATTTGACCTCGACAGGGGCCTACAATGAGCAGTTCTTC.

The chain joins TRBV30 to TRBJ2-1; 8 positions agree with TRBD2. V gave up 7 bases and J gave up 3 bases; unmatched junction bases: 14. There are 16 residues in the CDR3. Germline V CDR1 and CDR2: GTSNPN, SVGIG (reference sequence). The CDR3 sequence: CAFLNRETSDYNEQFF. CDR3 coding DNA: TGTGCCTTCCTAAATCGGGAGACTAGCGACTACAATGAGCAGTTCTTC.

The genes are TRBV7-2 and TRBJ2-1, with 7 positions matching TRBD2. The CDR3 spans 15 residues. Trimming removed 4 bases from V and 12 bases from J; junction bases left unmatched: 15. Looked up from germline, CDR1 is SGHTA and CDR2 is FQGNSA. The CDR3 region has the DNA TGTGCCAGCAGCTCGTCGGGACTATCAATGATTGGGCAGTTCTTC. Protein product: CASSSSGLSMIGQFF. The full variable domain, with the rest looked up from reference TRBV7-2 and TRBJ2-1, is GAGVSQSPSNKVTEKGKDVELRCDPISGHTALYWYRQSLGQGLEFLIYFQGNSAPDKSGLPSDRFSAERTGGSVSTLTIQRTQQEDSAVYLCASSSSGLSMIGQFFGPGTRLTVL.

This chain uses TRBV7-9 with TRBJ1-2; D might be TRBD1 (5 bases). The CDR3 has 20 amino acids. The V end lost 5 bases, the J end lost 1 base, and 29 bases lay between the germline ends. From germline, CDR1 is SEHNR and CDR2 FQNEAQ (reference sequence). CDR3 residues: CASSREYMFSGHHDNYGYTF. The CDR3 region has the DNA TGTGCCAGCAGCCGCGAGTATATGTTTTCCGGACATCACGATAACTATGGCTACACCTTC.

This clonotype was detected only a few times. The rearrangement uses TRBV5-1 and TRBJ2-2, with D tentatively TRBD2 (5 bases). Trimming took off 7 bases at V and 6 bases at J, with 16 bases between the two ends. Germline CDR1 and CDR2: SGHRS and YFSETQ. This CDR3 is 14 amino acids long. This CDR3 reads CASAPASRAGELFF. The CDR3 bases are TGCGCCAGCGCCCCAGCATCGAGGGCCGGGGAGCTGTTTTTT.

The table lists this clonotype with a few counts. The rearrangement links TRBV7-8 to TRBJ2-5, with 8 bases identical to TRBD1. The CDR3 spans 16 residues. Trimming took 2 bases from V and 3 from J; bases not matched to a gene: 8. The germline V gene has CDR1 SGHVS and CDR2 FQNEAQ. CDR3 DNA: TGTGCCAGCAGCTTAATCGGACAGGGAAAAGAAGAGACCCAGTACTTC. Its protein is CASSLIGQGKEETQYF.

This clonotype was picked up many times. This rearrangement joins TRBV11-2 to TRBJ2-1, with TRBD2 matching 7 bases. V was pared by 6 bases and J by 10 bases, with 9 bases of the junction left unmatched. Germline-derived CDR1 and CDR2 are SGHAT and FQNNGV. This CDR3 spans 13 amino acids. The CDR3 here is CASRGLGPHEQFF. The CDR3 DNA follows: TGTGCCAGCAGAGGACTAGGTCCACACGAGCAGTTCTTC.

The V gene is TRBV9, the J gene TRBJ2-7, with D perhaps matching TRBD1 or TRBD2 (5 bases each). Germline assignment: CDR1 SGDLS and CDR2 YYNGEE. Trimming left V 4 bases short and J 5 bases short, with 16 bases between. There are 14 residues in the CDR3. CDR3 amino acids: CASSRSWGYHEQYF. In nucleotides, the CDR3 is TGTGCCAGCAGCCGATCGTGGGGGTACCACGAGCAGTACTTC.

The rearrangement uses TRBV27 and TRBJ2-5; the D gene could be TRBD1 or TRBD2 (6 bases each). The CDR3 sequence is 16 residues long. Germline V gives CDR1 MNHEY, CDR2 SMNVEV (reference sequence). CDR3: CAPEGGSAVGQETQYF. CDR3 nucleotides: TGTGCACCTGAGGGGGGCAGTGCCGTTGGACAAGAGACCCAGTACTTC.

This clonotype was seen ten or more times. The chain's CDR3 is CASGKSSGGNYNEQFF. CDR3 nucleotide sequence: TGTGCTAGTGGCAAGTCTAGCGGGGGAAACTACAATGAGCAGTTCTTC. The chain carries TRBV12-5 and TRBJ2-1; 10 positions agree with TRBD2. CDR1 is LGHNT and CDR2 is FRNRAP in the germline V gene. V lost 6 bases, J lost 3 bases, and 8 bases stayed unmatched. The CDR3 is 16 residues long. Complete variable domain (other parts from reference TRBV12-5 and TRBJ2-1): DARVTQTPRHKVTEMGQEVTMRCQPILGHNTVFWYRQTMMQGLELLAYFRNRAPLDDSGMPKDRFSAEMPDATLATLKIQPSEPRDSAVYFCASGKSSGGNYNEQFFGPGTRLTVL.

This clonotype was seen a handful of times. V and J are TRBV12-3 or TRBV12-4 and TRBJ2-2; tentatively, D is TRBD1 (6 bases). The ends were cut back, 5 bases at V and 6 bases at J, with 10 bases in the middle. The CDR3 has 13 residues. Here the CDR3 reads CASSITGSGELFF. The CDR3 coding sequence is TGTGCCAGCAGTATCACAGGGTCCGGGGAGCTGTTTTTT.

The V gene is TRBV6-1, the J gene TRBJ2-7; D ambiguous. The CDR3 is 12 residues long. The V end was cut by 1 base, the J end by 3 bases, with 4 bases between. Germline V gives CDR1 MNHNS, CDR2 SASEGT. Written as DNA, the CDR3 is TGTGCCAGCAGTGAAGTTAACTACGAGCAGTACTTC. It encodes CASSEVNYEQYF.

This chain uses TRBV12-3 or TRBV12-4 with TRBJ2-2; D is ambiguous. The CDR3 extends over 12 amino acids. The ends were cut back, 4 bases at V and 6 bases at J, with 6 bases in the middle. CDR3 bases: TGTGCCAGCAGTTATAGGGCCGGGGAGCTGTTTTTT. Amino acid sequence: CASSYRAGELFF.

This clonotype was detected ten times or more. The V gene is TRBV2, the J gene TRBJ1-1; possible D gene TRBD1, 5 bases. V lost 7 bases, J lost 4 bases, and 16 bases lay in between. Germline V lookup: CDR1 SNHLY, CDR2 FYNNEI. This CDR3 contains 14 residues. Here the CDR3 reads CASIGTLGGTEAFF. In DNA, the CDR3 is TGTGCCAGCATCGGGACCCTGGGCGGCACTGAAGCTTTCTTT.

The chain employs TRBV20-1 and TRBJ1-1; possible D gene TRBD1, 5 bases. Germline V gene data show CDR1 as DFQATT and CDR2 as SNEGSKA (reference sequence). CDR3 length equals 14 residues. Trimming took off 6 bases at V and 3 bases at J, with 17 bases between the two ends. In DNA, the CDR3 is TGCAGTGCCCCAGCGCATGGGGGAGACACTGAAGCTTTCTTT. Translation gives CSAPAHGGDTEAFF.

The V call is TRBV29-1, the J call TRBJ2-5, with D uncertain. The CDR3 is 12 amino acids. Germline lookup yields CDR1 SQVTM and CDR2 ANQGSEA. The CDR3 loop reads CNVRRSQETQYF. CDR3 nucleotides: TGCAACGTGCGTCGGAGTCAAGAGACCCAGTACTTC.

This clonotype was recorded a few times. The chain is built from TRBV5-8 and TRBJ2-5; TRBD1 matches at 7 bases. The CDR3 runs to 15 residues. The trim removed 4 bases at V and 7 bases at J, leaving 13 bases unmatched. Germline CDR1 is SGHTS and CDR2 is YDEGEE. The CDR3 region is CASSQSRGGRGTQYF. DNA of the CDR3: TGTGCCAGCAGCCAATCCAGAGGGGGCCGGGGGACCCAGTACTTC.

Only a few counts were recorded for this clonotype. The V and J genes are TRBV20-1 and TRBJ1-5, with D uncertain. V was pared by 3 bases and J by 6 bases, with 18 bases between. CDR3 length: 15 residues. Germline V gene sequence: CDR1 DFQATT, CDR2 SNEGSKA (reference sequence). CDR3 sequence (DNA): TGCAGTGCTAGTCCCGGGTTCCAAGAGGGTCAGCCCCAGCATTTT. Its protein product is CSASPGFQEGQPQHF.

This clonotype was seen at least ten times. The chain combines TRBV12-3 or TRBV12-4 with TRBJ2-1; 8 bases are shared with TRBD2. The CDR3 has 16 residues. V shed 6 bases and J 5 bases; nucleotides not matched to a gene: 12. The CDR3 DNA reads as TGTGCCAGCAGACAGCCGGGGACTAGTAACGACAATGAGCAGTTCTTC. Its protein is CASRQPGTSNDNEQFF.

The rearrangement joins TRBV20-1 to TRBJ2-1, with 11 bases aligning to TRBD2. Unmatched junction bases numbered 17, after V lost 0 bases and J lost 7 bases. Germline lookup yields CDR1 DFQATT and CDR2 SNEGSKA (reference sequence). The CDR3 extends over 19 amino acids. The CDR3 spells CSARELVAGGPIFRNEQFF. CDR3 nucleotide sequence: TGCAGTGCTAGAGAATTGGTAGCGGGAGGGCCTATATTTCGGAATGAGCAGTTCTTC.

This chain uses TRBV5-1 with TRBJ2-1; D might be TRBD2 (6 bases). V was clipped by 0 bases and J by 9 bases, with 13 bases between them. This CDR3 contains 14 residues. Germline-derived CDR1 and CDR2 are SGHRS and YFSETQ. The CDR3 reads CASSLDGGKGEQFF. The CDR3 region has the DNA TGCGCCAGCAGCTTGGATGGGGGGAAGGGTGAGCAGTTCTTC.

The chain has TRBV4-1 and TRBJ2-2, with TRBD2 matching over 12 bases. V dropped 3 bases and J dropped 5; count of bases not matched to a gene: 7. CDR1 and CDR2 from the germline V gene are MGHRA and YSYEKL. The CDR3 runs 17 residues. CDR3 in amino acids: CASSQWTSGTVTGELFF. DNA of the CDR3: TGCGCCAGCAGCCAGTGGACTAGCGGGACGGTAACCGGGGAGCTGTTTTTT.

The sample holds many counts of this clonotype. V is TRBV7-3 and J is TRBJ2-6, with 8 bases matching TRBD2. V lost 5 bases to trimming and J lost 1 base; unmatched junction nucleotides: 13. Germline loops: CDR1 SGHTA, CDR2 FQGTGA. This CDR3 is built from 19 residues. The CDR3 sequence: CASSDHRGGIGSGANVLTF. The CDR3 region has the DNA TGTGCCAGCAGCGATCACCGGGGGGGAATTGGTTCTGGGGCCAACGTCCTGACTTTC.

V gene TRBV6-6 combines with J gene TRBJ2-3; 9 nucleotides line up with TRBD2. Germline trimming cut 2 bases from V and 3 bases from J; bases unmatched to any gene: 6. Germline lookup yields CDR1 MNHNY and CDR2 SVGAGI (reference sequence). The CDR3 length is 16 residues. CDR3: CASSYRAGGPTDTQYF. The CDR3 bases are TGTGCCAGCAGTTACAGGGCGGGAGGGCCGACAGATACGCAGTATTTT.

This clonotype has at least ten counts. The J gene is TRBJ2-7, the V gene TRBV27; TRBD2 matches at 8 bases. Germline CDR1 reads MNHEY; CDR2 reads SMNVEV (reference sequence). This CDR3 comprises 16 residues. V lost 0 bases and J lost 4; bases outside the gene matches: 8. Here the CDR3 DNA reads TGTGCCAGCAGTTTATCGATCGCGGGGGGTCGGTACGAGCAGTACTTC. Its protein is CASSLSIAGGRYEQYF.

As concerns this clonotype: It may be a read error: a sequence one base away is much more abundant. The chain carries TRBV12-3 or TRBV12-4 and TRBJ1-1; D gene ambiguous. The CDR3 covers 14 residues. The CDR3: CASGFGLQNTEAFF. The CDR3 bases are TGTGCCAGCGGTTTCGGCCTTCAGAACACTGAAGCTTTCTTT.